The rows below give T cell receptor beta chains drawn from one sample of a study of OX40 agonist ivuxolimab in advanced cancers. Sequencing used immunoSEQ multiplex PCR; TCRdb keeps in-frame clones, though not all of them. The table shows about 89,000 clones, with roughly 93% occurring only once. The sequences come from CD4+ or CD8+ T cells sorted from blood, collected in a trial of the OX40 agonist ivuxolimab. The receptors were sampled from an adult with an advanced solid tumor such as melanoma, head and neck, liver or kidney cancer. Each CDR3 is given with its conserved first and last residue. The order of the fields is D gene, V gene, clone size, J gene, CDR3 DNA, CDR3 protein. The D gene is left open where the match is weak. Expanded clones are given a class, and other clones once, few, many or no size at all.

TRBD1	TRBV28	.	TRBJ2-7	TGTGCCAGCAGTTCGTGGACAGGGGCCCTCTACGAGCAGTACTTC	CASSSWTGALYEQYF
.	TRBV28	.	TRBJ2-3	TGTGCCAGCAGCCACCGGGGGGCGGGAGATACGGATACGCAGTATTTT	CASSHRGAGDTDTQYF
TRBD1	TRBV5-4	.	TRBJ1-3	TGTGCCAGCAGCTTAAAAGGGGGCATTGGAAACACCATATATTTT	CASSLKGGIGNTIYF
TRBD1	TRBV7-9	.	TRBJ2-2	TGTGCCAGCAGCCAACAGGGGGCGAACACCGGGGAGCTGTTTTTT	CASSQQGANTGELFF
.	TRBV18	.	TRBJ1-2	TGTGCCAGCTCGGTTCTAGCTAACTATGGCTACACCTTC	CASSVLANYGYTF
.	TRBV7-2	.	TRBJ1-1	TGTGCCAGCAGCTTAGAAGGTGGCAGGGCGTACACTGAAGCTTTCTTT	CASSLEGGRAYTEAFF
TRBD1	TRBV27	.	TRBJ1-2	TGTGCCAGCAAGACCCCGACAGGGGGCCCCTCGGGCTACACCTTC	CASKTPTGGPSGYTF
TRBD1	TRBV27	.	TRBJ1-6	TGTGCCAGCAGTTTAACAGGCTTGACAGGGTTTGGTTCACCCCTCCACTTT	CASSLTGLTGFGSPLHF
.	TRBV6-6	.	TRBJ1-4	TGTGCCAGCAGTTACGAGGACAGTGCGAGGAATGAAAAACTGTTTTTT	CASSYEDSARNEKLFF
.	TRBV6-5	.	TRBJ1-2	TGTGCCAGCAGTTTCGAGCCCCGGGACGACTATGGCTACACCTTC	CASSFEPRDDYGYTF
TRBD1	TRBV10-3	.	TRBJ2-1	TGTGCCATCAGTGATTCCGGGACAGGCGGGAATGAGCAGTTCTTC	CAISDSGTGGNEQFF
.	TRBV9	.	TRBJ1-1	TGTGCCAGCAGCGTGATCGGAGGGGGGTTCACTGAAGCTTTCTTT	CASSVIGGGFTEAFF
.	TRBV11-2	.	TRBJ2-1	TGTGCCAGCAGCCCCCGGGCTAGGGGTTACAATGAGCAGTTCTTC	CASSPRARGYNEQFF
TRBD1	TRBV11-1	.	TRBJ2-1	TGTGCCAGCAGCCCCGACAGGGGGGTAACCAATGAGCAGTTCTTC	CASSPDRGVTNEQFF
.	TRBV2	.	TRBJ1-2	TGTGCCAGCAGTGAACGGCCTGGGTACTATGGCTACACCTTC	CASSERPGYYGYTF
.	TRBV11-2	.	TRBJ2-5	TGTGCCAGCAGCCGCCAAGAGACCCAGTACTTC	CASSRQETQYF
TRBD2	TRBV29-1	.	TRBJ2-2	TGCAGCGTACGAGCGGGAGGAGGTACCGGGGAGCTGTTTTTT	CSVRAGGGTGELFF
.	TRBV28	.	TRBJ1-5	TGTGCCAGCAGTCTCCCGGGGTTGGGCAATCAGCCCCAGCATTTT	CASSLPGLGNQPQHF
TRBD1	TRBV19	few	TRBJ1-6	TGTGCCAGTAGTATCTCTGGACAGGGGAATTCACCCCTCCACTTT	CASSISGQGNSPLHF
.	TRBV18	.	TRBJ1-2	TGTGCCAGCTCACCAAATCAGGACAGCTACTATGGCTACACCTTC	CASSPNQDSYYGYTF
.	TRBV7-2	.	TRBJ1-5	TGTGCCAGCAGCGAAGCGGCCCAGCCCCAGCATTTT	CASSEAAQPQHF
.	TRBV18	.	TRBJ2-1	TGTGCCAGCTCTAGGACAGCCTCCTACAATGAGCAGTTCTTC	CASSRTASYNEQFF
.	TRBV30	.	TRBJ2-7	TGTGCCTGGAGTGTACGGGGGCGGAGCTCCTACGAGCAGTACTTC	CAWSVRGRSSYEQYF
.	TRBV30	once	TRBJ2-1	TGTGCCTGGAGTGTCGGGACCCCACCCAATGAGCAGTTCTTC	CAWSVGTPPNEQFF
.	TRBV21-1	once	TRBJ2-3	TGTGCCAGCAGCCTCATGGACAGGGGTAAAACAGATACGCAGTATTTT	CASSLMDRGKTDTQYF
.	TRBV28	.	TRBJ2-5	TGTGCCAGCAGGTCAAGAGGGGCGGGAGAGACCCAGTACTTC	CASRSRGAGETQYF
TRBD2	TRBV9	.	TRBJ2-7	TGTGCCAGCAGCGTAGCCGGGGGAGCGGGGGGTCCTTCCGAGCAGTACTTC	CASSVAGGAGGPSEQYF
.	TRBV25-1	.	TRBJ2-7	TGTGCCAGCAGTGACAAGGGGCACGAGCAGTACTTC	CASSDKGHEQYF
.	TRBV7-9	.	TRBJ2-7	TGTGCCAGCAGCTTAAGGGGTGGTAGTGGCGAGCAGTACTTC	CASSLRGGSGEQYF
TRBD1	TRBV19	.	TRBJ1-5	TGTGCCAGTAGTGACACGGACAGGGGCAATCAGCCCCAGCATTTT	CASSDTDRGNQPQHF
.	TRBV16	once	TRBJ1-5	TGTGCCAGCAGCCAATCATTCGGGGTATCGGGTCAGCCCCAGCATTTT	CASSQSFGVSGQPQHF
TRBD2	TRBV5-1	.	TRBJ2-5	TGCGCCAGCAGCAATAGCGGGACTCGGGAGACCCAGTACTTC	CASSNSGTRETQYF
TRBD1	TRBV7-3	.	TRBJ2-1	TGTGCCAGCAGCTTCCAGGGGGCGGCCTACAATGAGCAGTTCTTC	CASSFQGAAYNEQFF
.	TRBV4-1	few	TRBJ1-1	TGCGCCAGCAGCCCCCTTGGGGCCCCGAGGACTGAAGCTTTCTTT	CASSPLGAPRTEAFF
TRBD1	TRBV19	.	TRBJ2-2	TGTGCCAGTAGTATAGTAGGACAGGTGACCGGGGAGCTGTTTTTT	CASSIVGQVTGELFF
TRBD2	TRBV27	.	TRBJ2-1	TGTGCCAGCAGTTCCCTAGCGGGGGGACCCTACAATGAGCAGTTCTTC	CASSSLAGGPYNEQFF
.	TRBV6-1	.	TRBJ1-2	TGTGCCAGCAGTGAAGGGAACAGGGTTTGGTTC	CASSEGNRVWF
TRBD1	TRBV11-2	.	TRBJ2-3	TGTGCCAGCAGCTTAGGACAGGGGCCGGCGGGCACAGATACGCAGTATTTT	CASSLGQGPAGTDTQYF
.	TRBV6-5	once	TRBJ1-6	TGTGCCAGCCCCGTTAGGGTTTGGGGGTCACCCCTCCACTTT	CASPVRVWGSPLHF
.	TRBV5-4	.	TRBJ2-4	TGTGCCAGCAGCCCCATAGTGGGAGACGGAAACATTCAGTACTTC	CASSPIVGDGNIQYF
.	TRBV2	.	TRBJ2-5	TGTGCCAGCTCCTCTAGCTACCAAGAGACCCAGTACTTC	CASSSSYQETQYF
.	TRBV15	.	TRBJ1-2	TGTGCCACCAGCAGAGATCTAGGACCGACGGGCTACACCTTC	CATSRDLGPTGYTF
.	TRBV6-6	.	TRBJ1-1	TGTGCCAGCAGTTACTCGGCAGGTCGGCAGGGAGCTTTCTTT	CASSYSAGRQGAFF
TRBD1	TRBV4-3	.	TRBJ1-2	TGCGCCAGCAGCCAAGTTCCAGGGACAGTCGGCTACACCTTC	CASSQVPGTVGYTF
.	TRBV19	.	TRBJ1-6	TGTGCCAGTAGTATCACCCAGGGAGGGGATTCACCCCTCCACTTT	CASSITQGGDSPLHF
.	TRBV28	.	TRBJ1-1	TGTGCCAGCACCCACAGGGCGGCGAACACTGAAGCTTTCTTT	CASTHRAANTEAFF
TRBD2	TRBV10-1	once	TRBJ2-2	TGCGCCAGCAGACTAGCGCGAAACACCGGGGAGCTGTTTTTT	CASRLARNTGELFF
.	TRBV7-7	.	TRBJ1-1	TGTGCCAGCAGCCCTGGAGAGGAGACTGAAGCTTTCTTT	CASSPGEETEAFF
.	TRBV30	few	TRBJ1-2	TGTGCCTGGAGTGTGAACACCCTCTCGAGTGGCTACACCTTC	CAWSVNTLSSGYTF
.	TRBV28	.	TRBJ1-2	TGTGCCAGCAGTTTCCGGGGGGCAAACTATGGCTACACCTTC	CASSFRGANYGYTF
TRBD1	TRBV5-8	.	TRBJ1-5	TGTGCCAGCAGTCCGGGACAGCTAAATCAGCCCCAGCATTTT	CASSPGQLNQPQHF
.	TRBV7-2	.	TRBJ2-4	TGTGCCAGCAGCTTACCCGATAAAAACATTCAGTACTTC	CASSLPDKNIQYF
.	TRBV19	once	TRBJ1-4	TGTGCCAGTAAGAGAGGGGGGACATATGAAAAACTGTTTTTT	CASKRGGTYEKLFF